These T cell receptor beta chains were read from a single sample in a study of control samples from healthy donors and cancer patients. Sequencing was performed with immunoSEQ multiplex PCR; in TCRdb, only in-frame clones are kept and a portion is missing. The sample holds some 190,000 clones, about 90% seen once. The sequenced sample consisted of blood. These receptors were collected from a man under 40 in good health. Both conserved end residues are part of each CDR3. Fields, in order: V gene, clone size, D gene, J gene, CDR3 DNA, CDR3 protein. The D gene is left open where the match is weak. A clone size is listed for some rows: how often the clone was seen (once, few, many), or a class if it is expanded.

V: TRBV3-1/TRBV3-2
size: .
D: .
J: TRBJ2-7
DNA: TGTGCCAGCAGCTCTCAGGGTTTGTACGAGCAGTACTTC
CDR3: CASSSQGLYEQYF

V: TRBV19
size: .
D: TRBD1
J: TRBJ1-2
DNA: TGTGCCAGTAGTCCGATCGGGACAGACACTTTCAACTATGGCTACACCTTC
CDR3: CASSPIGTDTFNYGYTF

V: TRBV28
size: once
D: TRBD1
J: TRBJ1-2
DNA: TGTGCCAGCAGTTCCTCGGGGACAGGGGATCTTGGCTACACCTTC
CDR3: CASSSSGTGDLGYTF

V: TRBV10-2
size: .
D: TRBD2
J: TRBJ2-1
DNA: TGCGCCAGCAGTGGGCATAGCGGGGGGGCGAATGAGCAGTTCTTC
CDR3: CASSGHSGGANEQFF

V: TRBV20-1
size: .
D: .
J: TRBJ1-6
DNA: TGCAGTGCTAGTGTCGGGCCAAGCTCCTATAATTCACCCCTCCACTTT
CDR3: CSASVGPSSYNSPLHF

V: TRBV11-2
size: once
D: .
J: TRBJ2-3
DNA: TGTGCCAGCAGCTTAGAGCTCGGAAGCAGCTCAGATACGCAGTATTTT
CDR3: CASSLELGSSSDTQYF

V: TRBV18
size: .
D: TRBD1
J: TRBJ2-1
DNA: TGTGCCAGCTCCCCTCCCAGGACAGGTAGTGTGAATGAGCAGTTCTTC
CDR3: CASSPPRTGSVNEQFF

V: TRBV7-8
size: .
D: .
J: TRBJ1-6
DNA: TGTGCCAGCAGCACGAGAGGGAGCTCCTATAATTCACCCCTCCACTTT
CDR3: CASSTRGSSYNSPLHF

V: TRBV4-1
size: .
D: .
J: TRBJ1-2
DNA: TGCGCCAGCAGCCAAGGCCCAGCCATTGACTATGGCTACACCTTC
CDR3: CASSQGPAIDYGYTF

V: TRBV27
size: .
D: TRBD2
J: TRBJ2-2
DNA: TGTGCCAGCGGTTTAGCGGGGGTAAGGGGCACCGGGGAGCTGTTTTTT
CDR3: CASGLAGVRGTGELFF

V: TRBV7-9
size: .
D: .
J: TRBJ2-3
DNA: TGTGCCAGCAGCTTAGTCGGTGGAGCTCAGTATTTT
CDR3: CASSLVGGAQYF

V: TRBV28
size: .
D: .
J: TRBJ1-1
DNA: TGTGCCAGCAGTTTACAAGGCGGTGAAGCTTTCTTT
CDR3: CASSLQGGEAFF

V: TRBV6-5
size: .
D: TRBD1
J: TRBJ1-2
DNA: TGTGCCAGCAGGTTGACAGGGAGTTATGGCTACACCTTC
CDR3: CASRLTGSYGYTF

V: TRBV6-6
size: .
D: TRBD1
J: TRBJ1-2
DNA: TGTGCCAGCAGTTATGGGACAGGGCGTAAGGATGGCTACACCTTC
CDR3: CASSYGTGRKDGYTF

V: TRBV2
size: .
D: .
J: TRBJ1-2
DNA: TGTGCCAGCAGTGAAGGGCGCGAGCACTATGGCTACACCTTC
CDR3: CASSEGREHYGYTF

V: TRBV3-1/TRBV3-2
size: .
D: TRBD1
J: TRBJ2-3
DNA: TGTGCCAGCAGCCAAAGGGGGCGAACAGATACGCAGTATTTT
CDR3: CASSQRGRTDTQYF